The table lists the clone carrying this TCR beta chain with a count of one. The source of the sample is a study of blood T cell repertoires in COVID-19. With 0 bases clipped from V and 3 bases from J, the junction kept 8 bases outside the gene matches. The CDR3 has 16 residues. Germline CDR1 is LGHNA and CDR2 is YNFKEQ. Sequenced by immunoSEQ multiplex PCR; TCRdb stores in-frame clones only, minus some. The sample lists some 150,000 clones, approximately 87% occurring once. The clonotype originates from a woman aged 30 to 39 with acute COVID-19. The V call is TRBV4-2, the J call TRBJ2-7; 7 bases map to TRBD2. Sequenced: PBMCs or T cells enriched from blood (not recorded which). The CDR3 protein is CASSQEGLADYYEQYF. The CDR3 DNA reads TGTGCCAGCAGCCAAGAAGGCCTAGCGGATTACTACGAGCAGTACTTC.